This T cell receptor (beta chain) is from a study of tumor-infiltrating lymphocytes in primary liver carcinoma. Study overall: The tumors ranged from about 4.2 to 10 cm across and fell within stage T1-T3 N0M0.

The study, taken as a whole, reports: Tumor-adjacent and tumor-blood pairs shared a smaller degree of overlap than tumor region pairs.

In addition to blood RNA drawn from unsorted whole blood, germline DNA was extracted. Preoperatively, peripheral blood was drawn, approximately 4.4 milliliters in total. Total RNA amounting to 500 ng was the source from which TCR beta cDNA was made with a constant-region primer. Slightly modified ARM-PCR, run as three nested multiplex PCR rounds, produced the TCR beta libraries. Using its own MiXCR run on the multiplex PCR reads, TCRdb lists one record per CDR3 protein. The profile shows 200,000 or so distinct CDR3 sequences, about 65% of them singletons. Remarks on this clonotype: Its antigen is undetermined. The germline gene is not matched at one end of the junction; a read error may be the cause.

The source is a woman aged 55-70 years with primary liver carcinoma and hepatitis B virus infection. The sample comprised peripheral blood.

The DNA for the CDR3 is TGCAGCGTCTCGACGTCCTTGAACACGGGGGAGCTGTTTTTT. It is translated as CSVSTSLNTGELFF. The chain is built from TRBV29-1 and TRBJ2-2, with D uncertain. Germline lookup yields CDR1 SQVTM and CDR2 ANQGSEA. The CDR3 runs 14 residues.